This entry is about one TCR beta chain. Its antigen is as yet unknown. Measured with immunoSEQ multiplex PCR; TCRdb has only the in-frame clones, and not every one. The data show 150,000 to 250,000 clones, 84% seen once. This sample is drawn from a study of cytomegalovirus exposure and HLA in healthy donors. As for the study in general: Per a later analysis, the approximately 690 first-cohort and 110 or so validation repertoires shared one platform. Study-wide points: Under in vitro conditions, a few CMV-associated chains were confirmed as specific for CMV antigens. Among TCR beta chains, those listed as cytomegalovirus-associated numbered about 150.

The donors were part of the validation cohort, which consisted of some 120 subjects and was separate from the first cohort of about 720 subjects. Sequenced: PBMCs. The source of this sequence is a woman younger than 45 in good health and CMV-seropositive.

CDR3: CASSEAAGGEKLFF. The CDR3 DNA reads as TGTGCCAGCAGTGAAGCGGCAGGGGGCGAAAAACTGTTTTTT. The J gene is TRBJ1-4, the V gene TRBV6-1, with TRBD1 identical over 8 bases. Germline CDR1 MNHNS, CDR2 SASEGT. V lost 0 bases and J lost 8; bases outside the gene matches: 2. This CDR3 has 14 amino acids.